The rows below give T cell receptor beta chains drawn from one sample of a study of shared clonotypes between healthy human individuals. Profiling relied on immunoSEQ multiplex PCR, and the TCRdb table lists in-frame clones only, not all of them. The profile shows about 580,000 clones, about 98% of them singletons. The source material was naive CD8+ T cells sorted from blood. These TCRs come from a man aged 25 to 45 in good health. The CDR3 runs from the conserved cysteine through the conserved F or W. The D gene is left open where the match is weak. The listing skips clone size in some rows; elsewhere it reads once, few, many or a size class.

clone_size j_call v_call d_call cdr3_aa cdr3_nt
. TRBJ1-3 TRBV7-6 . CASSPSGNTIYF TGTGCCAGCAGCCCCTCCGGAAACACCATATATTTT
. TRBJ2-7 TRBV7-9 . CASSLDVGGYYEQYF TGTGCCAGCAGCTTAGATGTGGGAGGCTACTACGAGCAGTACTTC
. TRBJ2-5 TRBV9 . CASSKGGRDQETQYF TGTGCCAGCAGCAAGGGGGGCAGGGACCAAGAGACCCAGTACTTC
. TRBJ2-1 TRBV27 . CASSGRSSGEYNEQFF TGTGCCAGCAGTGGCCGAAGCAGCGGCGAGTACAATGAGCAGTTCTTC
. TRBJ2-2 TRBV10-2 TRBD2 CASSASSGPTGELFF TGCGCCAGCAGTGCGTCTAGCGGACCCACCGGGGAGCTGTTTTTT
. TRBJ2-1 TRBV7-8 . CASSLWTFNEQFF TGTGCCAGCAGCTTGTGGACTTTCAATGAGCAGTTCTTC
. TRBJ2-5 TRBV9 . CASSEVGTAKNQETQYF TGTGCCAGCAGTGAGGTCGGTACAGCTAAAAACCAAGAGACCCAGTACTTC
. TRBJ2-1 TRBV27 . CASSWTPYNEQFF TGTGCCAGCAGTTGGACTCCCTACAATGAGCAGTTCTTC
. TRBJ1-1 TRBV29-1 . CSVGFRGEAFF TGCAGCGTTGGTTTCAGGGGTGAAGCTTTCTTT
. TRBJ1-2 TRBV7-9 TRBD1 CASSAGQAGYGYTF TGTGCCAGCAGCGCGGGACAGGCGGGCTATGGCTACACCTTC
. TRBJ2-3 TRBV27 TRBD1 CASKPRDRITDTQYF TGTGCCAGCAAACCACGGGACAGGATCACAGATACGCAGTATTTT
. TRBJ2-1 TRBV12-5 . CASGLAPLKVQFF TGTGCTAGTGGTTTGGCTCCTTTAAAGGTGCAGTTCTTC
. TRBJ2-6 TRBV28 TRBD1 CASSLRGGQGFSGANVLTF TGTGCCAGCAGTTTAAGAGGGGGACAGGGCTTCTCTGGGGCCAACGTCCTGACTTTC
once TRBJ2-3 TRBV29-1 . CSVGKEGTDTQYF TGCAGCGTTGGAAAGGAGGGCACAGATACGCAGTATTTT
. TRBJ2-1 TRBV7-3 . CASSLTARSYNEQFF TGTGCCAGCAGCTTAACGGCGAGGAGCTACAATGAGCAGTTCTTC
. TRBJ2-7 TRBV29-1 . CSVELRAYEQYF TGCAGCGTTGAGCTTCGAGCTTACGAGCAGTACTTC
. TRBJ2-5 TRBV7-9 . CASSYGSTGQETQYF TGTGCCAGCAGCTATGGGAGTACGGGACAAGAGACCCAGTACTTC
. TRBJ1-2 TRBV7-9 . CASSLVGSGDYGYTF TGTGCCAGCAGCTTAGTCGGCTCTGGAGACTATGGCTACACCTTC
once TRBJ2-5 TRBV27 TRBD2 CASSHLAGQETQYF TGTGCCAGCAGTCACCTAGCGGGGCAAGAGACCCAGTACTTC
. TRBJ1-1 TRBV7-9 TRBD1 CASSPGQGPRDTEAFF TGTGCCAGCAGCCCGGGACAGGGGCCGAGGGACACTGAAGCTTTCTTT
. TRBJ2-7 TRBV13 TRBD2 CASSSKNSGSVDEQYF TGTGCCAGCAGCTCCAAGAATAGCGGGAGTGTCGACGAGCAGTACTTC
. TRBJ1-2 TRBV20-1 . CSASPRRSEF TGCAGTGCTAGCCCTAGACGGTCCGAATTC
. TRBJ2-7 TRBV28 TRBD1 CASRGGLIYEQYF TGTGCCAGCCGAGGGGGCTTGATCTACGAGCAGTACTTC
. TRBJ2-3 TRBV6-6 . CASSYGRGIPDTQYF TGTGCCAGCAGTTACGGCAGGGGTATTCCAGATACGCAGTATTTT
. TRBJ2-7 TRBV29-1 . CSVHLSESYEQYF TGCAGCGTTCACCTATCAGAATCCTACGAGCAGTACTTC
. TRBJ1-1 TRBV7-9 TRBD1 CASSLGQGTEAFF TGTGCCAGCAGCTTAGGACAGGGAACTGAAGCTTTCTTT
once TRBJ2-6 TRBV9 . CASSFSSSGANVLTF TGTGCCAGCAGCTTCAGCAGCTCTGGGGCCAACGTCCTGACTTTC